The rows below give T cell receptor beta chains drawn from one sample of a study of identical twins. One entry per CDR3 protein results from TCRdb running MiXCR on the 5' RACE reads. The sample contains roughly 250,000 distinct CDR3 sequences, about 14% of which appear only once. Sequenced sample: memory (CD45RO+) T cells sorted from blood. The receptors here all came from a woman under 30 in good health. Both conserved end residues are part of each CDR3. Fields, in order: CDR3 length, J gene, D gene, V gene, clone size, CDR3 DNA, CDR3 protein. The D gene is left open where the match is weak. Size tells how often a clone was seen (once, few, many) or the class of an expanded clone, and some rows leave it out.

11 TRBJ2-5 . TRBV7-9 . TGTGCCAGCAGCTTAGCCGGCCCATGGTACTTC CASSLAGPWYF
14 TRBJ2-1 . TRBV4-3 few TGCGCCAGCAGCCAAGAGCACTTCTACAATGAGCAGTTCTTC CASSQEHFYNEQFF
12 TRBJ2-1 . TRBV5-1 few TGCGCCAGCAGCCTCTCGGGCAGTGAGCAGTTCTTC CASSLSGSEQFF
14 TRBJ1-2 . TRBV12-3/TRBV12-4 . TGTGCCAGCAGCCCTCGGAGGTCTAACTATGGCTACACCTTC CASSPRRSNYGYTF
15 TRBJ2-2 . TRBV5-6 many TGTGCCAGCAGCTTTCTGGGGAGCAACACCGGGGAGCTGTTTTTT CASSFLGSNTGELFF
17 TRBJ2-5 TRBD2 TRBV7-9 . TGTGCCAGCAGCGTCCGGGGGGAGGGGCGTTCGAAAGAGACCCAGTACTTC CASSVRGEGRSKETQYF
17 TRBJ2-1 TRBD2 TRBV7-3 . TGTGCCAGCAGCTTAACGCGAACTAGCGGGGGACACAATGAGCAGTTCTTC CASSLTRTSGGHNEQFF
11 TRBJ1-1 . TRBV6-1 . TGTGCCAGCAGACTGAGCACTGAAGCTTTCTTT CASRLSTEAFF
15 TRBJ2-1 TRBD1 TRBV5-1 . TGCGCCAGCAGCTCACAGGGGGAAACCTACAATGAGCAGTTCTTC CASSSQGETYNEQFF
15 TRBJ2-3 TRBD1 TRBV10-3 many TGTGCCATCAGTGAGTCCGACAGGGCTTTTGATACGCAGTATTTT CAISESDRAFDTQYF
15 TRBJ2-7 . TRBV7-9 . TGTGCCAGCAGCTTAGACGGCGATGGCACCTACGAGCAGTACTTC CASSLDGDGTYEQYF
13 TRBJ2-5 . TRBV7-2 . TGTGCCAGCAGCCCACGCCGGGGGGAGACCCAGTACTTC CASSPRRGETQYF
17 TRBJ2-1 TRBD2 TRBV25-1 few TGTGCCAGCAGTGAACTCGGACTAGCGCGTGCTGATAATGAGCAGTTCTTC CASSELGLARADNEQFF
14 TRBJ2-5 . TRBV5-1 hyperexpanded TGCGCCAGCAGATTTCCCACCGCCGTGGAGACCCAGTACTTC CASRFPTAVETQYF
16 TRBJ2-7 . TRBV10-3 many TGTGCCATCAGTGGGATGGGGGGGCGACCCTCGTGGGAGCAGTACTTC CAISGMGGRPSWEQYF
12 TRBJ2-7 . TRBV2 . TGTGCCAGCAGTGTTAATTCCTACGAGCAGTACTTC CASSVNSYEQYF
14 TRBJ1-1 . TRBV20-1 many TGCAGTGCTAGGGTATTAGCGGCGAACACTGAAGCTTTCTTT CSARVLAANTEAFF
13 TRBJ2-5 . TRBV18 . TGTGCCAGCTCACCGACAGCGTCCGAGACCCAGTACTTC CASSPTASETQYF
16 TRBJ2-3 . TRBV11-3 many TGTGCCAGCAGCTTAGATCCGGGATTCCGCACAGATACGCAGTATTTT CASSLDPGFRTDTQYF
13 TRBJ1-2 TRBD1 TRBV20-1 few TGCAGTGCAACGGACAGGGTTAACTATGGCTACACCTTC CSATDRVNYGYTF
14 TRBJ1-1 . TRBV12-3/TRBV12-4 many TGTGCCAGCAGTTTAGGGGGAGTGAACACTGAAGCTTTCTTT CASSLGGVNTEAFF
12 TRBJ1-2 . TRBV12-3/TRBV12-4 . TGTGCCAGCAGTTTAACGGACTATGGCTACACCTTC CASSLTDYGYTF
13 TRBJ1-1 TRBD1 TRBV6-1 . TGTGCCAGCAGAACGGGACAGGGCACTGAAGCTTTCTTT CASRTGQGTEAFF
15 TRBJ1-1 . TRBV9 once TGTGCCAGCAGCCCCCGTTTGGGGCAGAAGACTGAAGCTTTCTTT CASSPRLGQKTEAFF
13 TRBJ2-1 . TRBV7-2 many TGTGCCAGCAGCTTAGAAAACTTAGGGGGGCAGTTCTTC CASSLENLGGQFF
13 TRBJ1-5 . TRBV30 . TGTGCCTGGAGTGCTAGGGTCAATCAGCCCCAGCATTTT CAWSARVNQPQHF
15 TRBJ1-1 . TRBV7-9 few TGTGCCAGCAGCCAACACCTCGGAGGGGATATCGAAGCTTTCTTT CASSQHLGGDIEAFF
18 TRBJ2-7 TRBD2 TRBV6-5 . TGTGCCAGCAGTTACTCGACGATCGGGGCGGGAGTGTATGACGAGCAGTACTTC CASSYSTIGAGVYDEQYF
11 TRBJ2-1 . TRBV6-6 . TGTGCCAGCAGTTACATTAGTGAGCAGTTCTTC CASSYISEQFF
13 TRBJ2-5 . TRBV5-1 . TGCGCCAGCAGCTTGTTCGGTGAGGAGACCCAGTACTTC CASSLFGEETQYF
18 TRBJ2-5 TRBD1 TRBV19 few TGTGCCAGTAGTGCTTTTTTCGGTGACAGGGGGCGCCGGGAGACCCAGTACTTC CASSAFFGDRGRRETQYF
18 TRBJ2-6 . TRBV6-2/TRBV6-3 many TGTGCCAGCAGTCCAACTCCGGGAAGCGCCTCTGGGGCCAACGTCCTGACTTTC CASSPTPGSASGANVLTF
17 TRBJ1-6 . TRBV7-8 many TGTGCCAGCAGCCCGGACGGAGGAGTCCGCTATAATTCACCCCTCCACTTT CASSPDGGVRYNSPLHF
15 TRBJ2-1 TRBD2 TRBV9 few TGTGCCAGCAGCGTAGCTGGGACTAGGATGTACGAGCAGTTCTTC CASSVAGTRMYEQFF
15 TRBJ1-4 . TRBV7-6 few TGTGCCAGCAGCTTAGGCGGGGGCAAGGGTGAAAAACTGTTTTTT CASSLGGGKGEKLFF
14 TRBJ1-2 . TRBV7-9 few TGTGCCAGCAGCCAAGCCTCAGGGAACTATGGCTACACCTTC CASSQASGNYGYTF
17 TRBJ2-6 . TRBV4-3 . TGCGCCAGCAGCCAAGATGCCCTAACCTCTGGGGCCAACGTCCTGACTTTC CASSQDALTSGANVLTF
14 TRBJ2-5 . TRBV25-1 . TGTGCCAGCAGTGAATTTCTCGCGGGGGAGACCCAGTACTTC CASSEFLAGETQYF
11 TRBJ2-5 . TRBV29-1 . TGCAGCGTTTCTCTGGGAGAGACCCAGTACTTC CSVSLGETQYF
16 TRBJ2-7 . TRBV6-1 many TGTGCCAGCAGCCCAACCCCCATACATAGCTCCTACGAGCAGTACTTC CASSPTPIHSSYEQYF